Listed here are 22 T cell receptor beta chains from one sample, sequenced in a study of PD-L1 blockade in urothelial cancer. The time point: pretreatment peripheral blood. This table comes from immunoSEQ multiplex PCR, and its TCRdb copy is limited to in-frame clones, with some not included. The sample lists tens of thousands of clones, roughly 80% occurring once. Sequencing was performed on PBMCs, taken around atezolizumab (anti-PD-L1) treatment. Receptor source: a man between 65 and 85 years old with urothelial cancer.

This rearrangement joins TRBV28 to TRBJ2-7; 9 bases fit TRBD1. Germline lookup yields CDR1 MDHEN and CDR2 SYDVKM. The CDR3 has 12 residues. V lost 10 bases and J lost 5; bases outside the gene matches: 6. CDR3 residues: CATGQGHNEQYF. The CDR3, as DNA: TGTGCCACTGGACAGGGGCACAACGAGCAGTACTTC.

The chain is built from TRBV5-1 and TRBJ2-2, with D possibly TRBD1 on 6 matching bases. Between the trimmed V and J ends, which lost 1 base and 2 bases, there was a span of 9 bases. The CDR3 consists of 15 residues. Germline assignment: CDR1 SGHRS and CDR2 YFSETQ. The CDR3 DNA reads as TGCGCCAGCAGCTTGCACAGGGCCAACACCGGGGAGCTGTTTTTT. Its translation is CASSLHRANTGELFF.

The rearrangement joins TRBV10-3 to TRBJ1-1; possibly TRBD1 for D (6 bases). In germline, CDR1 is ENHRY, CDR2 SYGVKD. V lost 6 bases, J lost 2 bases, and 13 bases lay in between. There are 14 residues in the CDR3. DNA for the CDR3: TGTGCCATCAGGGACAGTTCTTCTAACACTGAAGCTTTCTTT. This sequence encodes CAIRDSSSNTEAFF.

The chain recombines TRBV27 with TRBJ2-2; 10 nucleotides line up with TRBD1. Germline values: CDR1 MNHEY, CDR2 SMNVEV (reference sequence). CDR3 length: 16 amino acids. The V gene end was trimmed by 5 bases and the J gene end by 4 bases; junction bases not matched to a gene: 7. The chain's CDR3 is CASSTYGTGATGELFF. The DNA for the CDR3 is TGTGCCAGCAGTACGTACGGGACAGGGGCCACCGGGGAGCTGTTTTTT.

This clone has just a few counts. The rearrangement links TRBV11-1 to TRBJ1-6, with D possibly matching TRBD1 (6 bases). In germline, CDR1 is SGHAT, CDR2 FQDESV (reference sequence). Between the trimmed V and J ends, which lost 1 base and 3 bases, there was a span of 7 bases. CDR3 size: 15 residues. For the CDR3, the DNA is TGTGCCAGCAGCTTAGAGGACAGCTATAATTCACCCCTCCACTTT. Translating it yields CASSLEDSYNSPLHF.

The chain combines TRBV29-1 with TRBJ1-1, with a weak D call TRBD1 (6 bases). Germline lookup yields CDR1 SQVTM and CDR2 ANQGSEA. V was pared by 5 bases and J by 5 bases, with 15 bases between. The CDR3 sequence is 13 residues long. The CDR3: CSVRTDGATEAFF. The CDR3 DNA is TGCAGCGTTCGGACAGATGGGGCGACTGAAGCTTTCTTT.

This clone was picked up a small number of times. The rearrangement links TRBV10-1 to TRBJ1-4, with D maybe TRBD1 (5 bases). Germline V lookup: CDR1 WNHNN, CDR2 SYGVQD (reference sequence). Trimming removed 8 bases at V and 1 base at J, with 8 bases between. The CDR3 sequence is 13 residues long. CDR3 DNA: TGCGCCAGCTCCCAGGGAACTAATGAAAAACTGTTTTTT. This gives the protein CASSQGTNEKLFF.

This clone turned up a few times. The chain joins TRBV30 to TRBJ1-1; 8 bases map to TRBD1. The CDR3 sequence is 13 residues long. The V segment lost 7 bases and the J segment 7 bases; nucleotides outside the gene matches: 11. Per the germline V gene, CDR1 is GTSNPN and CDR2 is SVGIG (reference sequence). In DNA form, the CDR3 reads TGTGCCTCACAGGGGGGAGTGAGCGGTGAAGCTTTCTTT. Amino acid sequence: CASQGGVSGEAFF.

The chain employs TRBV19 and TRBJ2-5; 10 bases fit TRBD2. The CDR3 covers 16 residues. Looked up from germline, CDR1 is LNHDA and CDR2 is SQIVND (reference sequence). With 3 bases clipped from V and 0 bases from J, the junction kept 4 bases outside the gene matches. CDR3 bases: TGTGCCAGTAGTATGAATAGCGGGGGGCACCAAGAGACCCAGTACTTC. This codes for CASSMNSGGHQETQYF.

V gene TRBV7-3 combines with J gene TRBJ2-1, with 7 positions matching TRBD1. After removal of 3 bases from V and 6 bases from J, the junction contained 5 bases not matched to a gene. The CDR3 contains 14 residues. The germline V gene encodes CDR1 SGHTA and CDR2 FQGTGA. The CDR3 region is CASSFRDSSNEQFF. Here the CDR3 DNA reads TGTGCCAGCAGCTTCCGGGACAGCTCCAATGAGCAGTTCTTC. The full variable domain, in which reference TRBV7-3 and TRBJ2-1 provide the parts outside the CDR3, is GAGVSQTPSNKVTEKGKYVELRCDPISGHTALYWYRQSLGQGPEFLIYFQGTGAADDSGLPNDRFFAVRPEGSVSTLKIQRTERGDSAVYLCASSFRDSSNEQFFGPGTRLTVL.

CDR3 region: CASTTLAAQGKYEQYF. DNA of the CDR3: TGTGCCAGCACCACACTAGCGGCACAGGGGAAATACGAGCAGTACTTC. The genes are TRBV6-6 and TRBJ2-7, with D possibly matching TRBD2 (8 bases). This CDR3 contains 16 residues. Germline V gene lookup returns CDR1 MNHNY and CDR2 SVGAGI (reference sequence). Trimming took 7 bases from V and 4 from J, leaving 23 bases between them.

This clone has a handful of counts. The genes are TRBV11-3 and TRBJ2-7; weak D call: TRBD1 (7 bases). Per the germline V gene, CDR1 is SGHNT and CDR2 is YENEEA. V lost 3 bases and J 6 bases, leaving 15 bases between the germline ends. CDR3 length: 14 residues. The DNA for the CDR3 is TGTGCCAGCAGCTTTAACAGGGGAGGACGCGAGCAGTACTTC. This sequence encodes CASSFNRGGREQYF. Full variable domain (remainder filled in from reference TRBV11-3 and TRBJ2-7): EAGVVQSPRYKIIEKKQPVAFWCNPISGHNTLYWYLQNLGQGPELLIRYENEEAVDDSQLPKDRFSAERLKGVDSTLKIQPAELGDSAVYLCASSFNRGGREQYFGPGTRLTVT.

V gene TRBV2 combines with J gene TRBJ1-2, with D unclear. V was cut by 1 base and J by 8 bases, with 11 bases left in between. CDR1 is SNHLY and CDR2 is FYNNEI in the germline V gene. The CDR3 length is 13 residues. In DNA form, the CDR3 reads TGTGCCAGCAGTGAAGGCAGGTGGAAAGGCTACACCTTC. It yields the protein CASSEGRWKGYTF.

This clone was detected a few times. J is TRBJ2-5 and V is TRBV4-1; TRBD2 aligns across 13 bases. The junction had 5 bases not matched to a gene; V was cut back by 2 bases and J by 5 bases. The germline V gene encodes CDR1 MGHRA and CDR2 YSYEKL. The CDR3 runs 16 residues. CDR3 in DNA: TGCGCCAGCAGCCAAACCGGACTAGCGGGAGTGGAGACCCAGTACTTC. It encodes CASSQTGLAGVETQYF.

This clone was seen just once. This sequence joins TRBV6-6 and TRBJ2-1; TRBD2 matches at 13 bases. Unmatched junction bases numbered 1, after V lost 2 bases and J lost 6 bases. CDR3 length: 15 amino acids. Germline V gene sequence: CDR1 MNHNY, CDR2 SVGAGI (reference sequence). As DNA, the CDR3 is TGTGCCAGCAGTTACCGGACTAGCGGGAGCAATGAGCAGTTCTTC. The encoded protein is CASSYRTSGSNEQFF.

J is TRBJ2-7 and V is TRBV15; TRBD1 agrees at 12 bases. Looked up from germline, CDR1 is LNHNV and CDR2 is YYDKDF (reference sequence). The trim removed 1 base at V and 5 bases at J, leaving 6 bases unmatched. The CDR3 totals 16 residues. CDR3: CATSRVAGTGGDEQYF. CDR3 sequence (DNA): TGTGCCACCAGCAGAGTTGCCGGGACAGGGGGCGACGAGCAGTACTTC.

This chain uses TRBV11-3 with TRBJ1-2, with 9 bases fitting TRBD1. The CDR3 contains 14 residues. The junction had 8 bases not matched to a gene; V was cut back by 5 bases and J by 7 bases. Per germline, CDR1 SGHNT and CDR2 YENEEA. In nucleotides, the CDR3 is TGTGCCAGCAGCCCTCTACAGGGGGCTGGTGGCTACACCTTC. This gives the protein CASSPLQGAGGYTF.

The CDR3, as DNA: TGTGCCAGCAGCGTTGTAGGGGGCGCATTAGGGGCCAACGTCCTGACTTTC. Encoded protein: CASSVVGGALGANVLTF. The V gene is TRBV9, the J gene TRBJ2-6, with TRBD1 matching 7 bases. V lost 2 bases, J lost 4 bases, and 9 bases stayed unmatched. CDR3 length: 17 amino acids. Germline CDR1 and CDR2: SGDLS and YYNGEE.

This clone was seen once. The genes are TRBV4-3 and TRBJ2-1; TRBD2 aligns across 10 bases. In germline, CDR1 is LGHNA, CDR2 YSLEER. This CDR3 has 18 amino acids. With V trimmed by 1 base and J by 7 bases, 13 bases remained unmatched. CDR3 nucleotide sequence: TGCGCCAGCAGCCAAGGATACCTAGCGGGAGTAGGTGGGAATGAGCAGTTCTTC. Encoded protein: CASSQGYLAGVGGNEQFF.

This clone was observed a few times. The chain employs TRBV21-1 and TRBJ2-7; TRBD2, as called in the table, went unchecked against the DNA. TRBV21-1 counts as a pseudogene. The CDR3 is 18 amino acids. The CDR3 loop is CASSRKKRLAGVSYEQYF. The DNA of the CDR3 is TGTGCCAGCAGCAGAAAAAAAAGACTAGCGGGAGTGTCCTACGAGCAGTACTTC.

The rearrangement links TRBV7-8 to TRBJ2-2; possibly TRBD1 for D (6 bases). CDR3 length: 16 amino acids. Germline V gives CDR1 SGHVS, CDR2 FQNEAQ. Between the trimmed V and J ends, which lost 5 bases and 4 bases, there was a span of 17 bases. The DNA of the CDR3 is TGTGCCAGCAGCGGCCTGGGGGCTAGCAGCACCGGGGAGCTGTTTTTT. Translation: CASSGLGASSTGELFF.

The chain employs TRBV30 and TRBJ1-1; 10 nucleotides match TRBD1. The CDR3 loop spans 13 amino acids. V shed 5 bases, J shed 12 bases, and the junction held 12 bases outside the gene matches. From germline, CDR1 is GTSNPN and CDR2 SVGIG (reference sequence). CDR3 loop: CAWHPGQGGKTFF. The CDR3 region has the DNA TGTGCCTGGCACCCCGGACAGGGGGGGAAAACTTTCTTT.